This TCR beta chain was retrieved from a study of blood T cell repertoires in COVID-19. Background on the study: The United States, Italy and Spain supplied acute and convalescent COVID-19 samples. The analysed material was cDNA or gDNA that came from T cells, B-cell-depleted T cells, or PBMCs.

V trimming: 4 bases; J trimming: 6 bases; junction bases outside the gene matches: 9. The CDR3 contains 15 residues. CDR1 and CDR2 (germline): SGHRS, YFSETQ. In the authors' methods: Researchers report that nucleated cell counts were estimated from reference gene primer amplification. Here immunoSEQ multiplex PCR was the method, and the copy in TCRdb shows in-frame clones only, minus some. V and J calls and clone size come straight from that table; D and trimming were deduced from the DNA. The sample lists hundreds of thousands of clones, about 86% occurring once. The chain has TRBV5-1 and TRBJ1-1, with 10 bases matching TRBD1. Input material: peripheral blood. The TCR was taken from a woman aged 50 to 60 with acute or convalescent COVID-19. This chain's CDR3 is CASSLRTGGGSEAFF. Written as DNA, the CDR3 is TGCGCCAGCAGCCTAAGGACAGGGGGAGGGTCTGAAGCTTTCTTT. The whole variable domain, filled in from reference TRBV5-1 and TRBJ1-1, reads KAGVTQTPRYLIKTRGQQVTLSCSPISGHRSVSWYQQTPGQGLQFLFEYFSETQRNKGNFPGRFSGRQFSNSRSEMNVSTLELGDSALYLCASSLRTGGGSEAFFGQGTRLTVV.